The 18 T cell receptor beta chains given below trace back to one sample, sequenced in a study of cytomegalovirus exposure and HLA in healthy donors. With 60 Vbeta and 13 Jbeta primers, the PCR was carried out. Method: immunoSEQ multiplex PCR; TCRdb's copy keeps in-frame clones and lacks some. The table includes about 110,000 clones, around 73% detected once. Sequencing was done on a sample of PBMCs. These receptors originate from a man aged 40-49 years in good health and CMV-seronegative.

Regarding this clone: One junction end does not reproduce the germline sequence, and a read error may be involved. The CDR3 nucleotides read TGCGCCAGCAGCCAAGATTCACAGGGGGCAGGAGGCAATCAGCCCCAGCGTTTT. Its translation: CASSQDSQGAGGNQPQRF. This chain links TRBV4-3 with TRBJ1-5, with TRBD1 matching over 9 bases. The germline gives CDR1 LGHNA, CDR2 YSLEER. The CDR3 covers 18 residues.

The V call is TRBV4-1, the J call TRBJ2-7; the match to TRBD1 covers 10 bases. Germline values: CDR1 MGHRA, CDR2 YSYEKL. V gave up 4 bases and J gave up 4 bases; unmatched junction bases: 4. This CDR3 region has 14 residues. The CDR3 region is CASSPTGGSYEQYF. The CDR3 DNA is TGCGCCAGCAGCCCGACAGGGGGCTCGTACGAGCAGTACTTC.

The chain carries TRBV18 and TRBJ2-7, with D unclear. CDR1 and CDR2 from the germline V gene are KGHSH and LQKENI. The CDR3 covers 14 residues. V was clipped by 3 bases and J by 0 bases, with 9 bases between them. CDR3 bases: TGTGCCAGCTCACCTATGGGCAACTCCTACGAGCAGTACTTC. Translated: CASSPMGNSYEQYF.

The chain combines TRBV5-8 with TRBJ1-3; the D gene is possibly TRBD1 (5 bases). Germline V gives CDR1 SGHTS, CDR2 YDEGEE. Trimming took off 4 bases at V and 4 bases at J, with 12 bases between the two ends. The CDR3 runs 14 residues. The DNA of the CDR3 is TGTGCCAGCAGCCGAGGGACTGTCGGAAACACCATATATTTT. It yields the protein CASSRGTVGNTIYF.

The J gene is TRBJ2-1, the V gene TRBV15; perhaps TRBD1 as D (7 bases). This CDR3 spans 11 amino acids. Germline CDR1 LNHNV, CDR2 YYDKDF (reference sequence). V was trimmed by 6 bases and J by 10 bases, leaving 10 bases between them. CDR3 DNA: TGTGCCACCAGGGGGGGACAGGAGCAGTTCTTC. This gives the protein CATRGGQEQFF.

The chain carries TRBV19 and TRBJ1-6; the match to TRBD1 covers 9 bases. The V and J ends lost 10 bases and 6 bases, in that order; junction bases with no gene match: 10. The germline gives CDR1 LNHDA, CDR2 SQIVND (reference sequence). The CDR3 spans 15 residues. This CDR3 is CATGKGTGINSPLHF. CDR3 coding DNA: TGTGCCACCGGAAAAGGGACAGGGATTAATTCACCCCTCCACTTT.

The chain carries TRBV6-4 and TRBJ1-1; perhaps TRBD1 as D (6 bases). CDR1 and CDR2 from the germline V gene are MRHNA and SNTAGT. Trimming removed 1 base at V and 0 bases at J, with 21 bases between. The CDR3 has 19 residues. CDR3 sequence reads: CASSDYSAWRQAMNTEAFF. CDR3 nucleotide sequence: TGTGCCAGCAGTGACTATTCGGCATGGCGACAGGCGATGAACACTGAAGCTTTCTTT.

The chain couples TRBV7-9 to TRBJ2-7, with D possibly matching TRBD1 (6 bases). V lost 5 bases and J 3 bases, leaving 14 bases between the germline ends. Germline V CDR1 and CDR2: SEHNR, FQNEAQ (reference sequence). CDR3 length: 14 amino acids. CDR3 bases: TGTGCCAGCAGCCCCAGGACAGCGAGCTACGAGCAGTACTTC. Amino acid sequence: CASSPRTASYEQYF.

This chain uses TRBV13 with TRBJ1-5; D call uncertain. Deletions cut 2 bases from V and 2 bases from J, with 7 bases between. The CDR3 sequence is 14 residues long. In germline, CDR1 is PRHDT, CDR2 FYEKMQ (reference sequence). The DNA of the CDR3 is TGTGCCAGCAGCTTAATGGCCGGCAATCAGCCCCAGCATTTT. Translation: CASSLMAGNQPQHF.

This chain uses TRBV28 with TRBJ1-2; D remains unclear. The CDR3 loop spans 16 amino acids. In germline, CDR1 is MDHEN, CDR2 SYDVKM. V lost 2 bases to trimming and J lost 6 bases, with 19 bases between them. As DNA, the CDR3 is TGTGCCAGCAGTTTAAGTTGGCAGTCCCTTTTGGATGGCTACACCTTC. Its translation: CASSLSWQSLLDGYTF.

The table lists this clone with a count of one. The rearrangement uses TRBV9 and TRBJ1-2, with a possible D match to TRBD1 (5 bases). Germline values: CDR1 SGDLS, CDR2 YYNGEE. The CDR3 totals 15 residues. V lost 0 bases and J lost 5, with 14 bases in between. CDR3 protein: CASSVDGRAGYGYTF. For the CDR3, the DNA is TGTGCCAGCAGCGTAGATGGCAGGGCAGGATATGGCTACACCTTC.

The chain carries TRBV19 and TRBJ1-1; 7 bases align to TRBD1. V lost 6 bases to trimming and J lost 4 bases; unmatched junction nucleotides: 8. In germline, CDR1 is LNHDA, CDR2 SQIVND (reference sequence). CDR3 length equals 14 residues. CDR3 amino acids: CASRFTGVSTEAFF. CDR3 in DNA: TGTGCCAGTAGGTTCACAGGGGTGAGCACTGAAGCTTTCTTT.

The rearrangement links TRBV10-1 to TRBJ1-2, with TRBD1 matching over 7 bases. Germline V gene data show CDR1 as WNHNN and CDR2 as SYGVQD (reference sequence). After removal of 10 bases from V and 2 bases from J, the junction contained 13 bases not matched to a gene. This CDR3 is 15 amino acids long. The CDR3 here is CATTEETGKNYGYTF. As DNA, the CDR3 is TGCGCCACCACCGAGGAGACAGGGAAGAACTATGGCTACACCTTC.

The CDR3 nucleotides are TGTGCCAGCTCACGGCCTCCATATGATTTCGCTAGGCAGCACCGAACCTACGAGCAGTACTTC. As protein: CASSRPPYDFARQHRTYEQYF. The chain employs TRBV18 and TRBJ2-7; D gene ambiguous. The germline V gene encodes CDR1 KGHSH and CDR2 LQKENI. V was pared by 4 bases and J by 2 bases, with 33 bases between. This CDR3 comprises 21 residues.

This chain links TRBV27 with TRBJ2-5; TRBD1 matches 11 bases. V shed 1 base and J 4 bases; nucleotides not matched to a gene: 5. Looked up from germline, CDR1 is MNHEY and CDR2 is SMNVEV (reference sequence). The CDR3 runs to 16 residues. The CDR3: CASSLLGTGGIETQYF. CDR3 nucleotides: TGTGCCAGCAGTTTATTAGGGACAGGGGGGATAGAGACCCAGTACTTC.

V and J are TRBV27 and TRBJ2-3; 7 bases line up with TRBD1. This CDR3 has 15 residues. The germline gives CDR1 MNHEY, CDR2 SMNVEV (reference sequence). V trimming: 4 bases; J trimming: 3 bases; junction bases outside the gene matches: 7. CDR3 protein: CASSSAPRGTDTQYF. In DNA, the CDR3 is TGTGCCAGCAGTTCGGCCCCCAGGGGGACAGATACGCAGTATTTT.

The gene calls are TRBV7-2 and TRBJ1-5; TRBD1 is a possible D gene (5 bases). V was pared by 5 bases and J by 6 bases, with 11 bases between. Per the germline V gene, CDR1 is SGHTA and CDR2 is FQGNSA. There are 13 residues in the CDR3. The CDR3 loop reads CASSPSDSQPQHF. CDR3 sequence (DNA): TGTGCCAGCAGCCCGTCCGACAGTCAGCCCCAGCATTTT.

The chain employs TRBV5-6 and TRBJ1-6; D is unclear. Germline V CDR1 and CDR2: SGHDT, YYEEEE. This CDR3 spans 15 amino acids. Trimming stripped 0 bases from V and 7 bases from J, with 11 bases between. This chain's CDR3 is CASSLEGSGNSPLHF. The CDR3 DNA reads as TGTGCCAGCAGCTTGGAGGGCAGCGGCAATTCACCCCTCCACTTT.